Listed below are T cell receptor beta chains from one sample, sequenced in a study of blood T cell repertoires in COVID-19. The assay was immunoSEQ multiplex PCR, and TCRdb's table has in-frame clones only and misses some. The table has some 290,000 clones, roughly nine tenths seen once. The sample consisted of peripheral blood. The receptors derive from a young woman with COVID-19, enrolled during active disease. Each CDR3 is given with its conserved first and last residue. A D gene is named only where the DNA matches it firmly. Rows give clone size only sometimes, using once, few, many, or a class for an expanded clone.

abundance	d_gene	v_gene	j_gene	CDR3nt	CDR3aa
NA	TRBD1	TRBV5-1	TRBJ1-1	TGCGCCAGCAGCTTCCCGGACAGGGCTGAGAACACTGAAGCTTTCTTT	CASSFPDRAENTEAFF
NA	NA	TRBV3-1/TRBV3-2	TRBJ2-5	TGTGCCAGCACGCCGAGTTTCCCGCGGGAGACCCAGTACTTC	CASTPSFPRETQYF
few	NA	TRBV7-9	TRBJ1-2	TGTGCCAGCAGCCTGCAGGGCAGGGACTATGGCTACACCTTC	CASSLQGRDYGYTF
NA	NA	TRBV11-2	TRBJ2-3	TGTGCCAGCAGCCGCATGAGGAACACAGATACGCAGTATTTT	CASSRMRNTDTQYF
NA	NA	TRBV19	TRBJ1-6	TGTGCCAGTACCGTCTCGGGTCGCAATTCACCCCTCCACTTT	CASTVSGRNSPLHF
NA	TRBD1	TRBV19	TRBJ2-1	TGTGCCAGTACCCCTTTGTGGACAGGGGGCCAGTATGAGCAGTTCTTC	CASTPLWTGGQYEQFF
NA	NA	TRBV7-2	TRBJ2-2	TGTGCCAGCAGCTTTCGGGTCAGAGAGCTGTTTTTT	CASSFRVRELFF
NA	NA	TRBV21-1	TRBJ1-2	TGTGCCAGCAGCAATTGGGACAGGGGGGGAGATGGCTACACCTTC	CASSNWDRGGDGYTF
few	TRBD2	TRBV7-9	TRBJ2-7	TGTGCCAGCAGCTCACTTAGCGGGGGCTACGAGCAGTACTTC	CASSSLSGGYEQYF
NA	NA	TRBV12-5	TRBJ2-5	TGTGCTAGTGGTTTGTCCATTCAAGAGACCCAGTACTTC	CASGLSIQETQYF
NA	NA	TRBV11-3	TRBJ2-3	TGTGCCAGCTCACCCGGGGGTAGTTTAGATACGCAGTATTTT	CASSPGGSLDTQYF
NA	TRBD1	TRBV5-4	TRBJ1-5	TGTGCCAGCAGCTCAGGGGGAGATCAGCCCCAGCATTTT	CASSSGGDQPQHF
NA	NA	TRBV6-5	TRBJ2-7	TGTGCCAGCACCTATCCCCGGGGTCGCGAGCAGTACTTC	CASTYPRGREQYF
NA	NA	TRBV5-5	TRBJ2-7	TGTGCCAGCAGCTTGTCGGCAGGTCAATACGAGCAGTACTTC	CASSLSAGQYEQYF
NA	TRBD2	TRBV27	TRBJ2-3	TGTGCCAGCAGTTCAAGCGGGGCTTCAACGTGGACAGATACGCAGTATTTT	CASSSSGASTWTDTQYF
NA	NA	TRBV25-1	TRBJ2-7	TGTGCCAGCAGTGATCCGGGGAGGTCTCGGGACGAGCAGTACTTC	CASSDPGRSRDEQYF
NA	NA	TRBV3-1/TRBV3-2	TRBJ2-5	TGTGCCAGCAGCCAGCCTATACGTGAAGAGACCCAGTACTTC	CASSQPIREETQYF
NA	NA	TRBV7-9	TRBJ2-1	TGTGCCAGCAGCCTCCCCCAGGGGCGTGAGCAGTTCTTC	CASSLPQGREQFF
NA	NA	TRBV19	TRBJ1-1	TGTGCCAGTAGTCCGCAAGGGGACACTGAAGCTTTCTTT	CASSPQGDTEAFF
NA	TRBD2	TRBV11-3	TRBJ2-3	TGTGCCAGCAGCTTAGTAAGCGGGGGGGCGGCAGATACGCAGTATTTT	CASSLVSGGAADTQYF
NA	TRBD1	TRBV5-5	TRBJ1-2	TGTGCCAGCAGCTTGACCCTCGGTCGACAGGGAATCGACTTC	CASSLTLGRQGIDF
NA	NA	TRBV6-5	TRBJ2-3	TGTGCCAGCAGTACCCGGAGTAGCGGTGGGGTTACGCAGTATTTT	CASSTRSSGGVTQYF
NA	TRBD2	TRBV27	TRBJ2-3	TGTGCCAGCAGTTTACGGGCCTTGGGGGGGGAGGATACGCAGTATTTT	CASSLRALGGEDTQYF
NA	NA	TRBV2	TRBJ2-5	TGTGCCAGCAGTGTTGGGGAGGAGACCCAGTACTTC	CASSVGEETQYF
once	NA	TRBV6-1	TRBJ2-7	TGTGCCAGCAGTGAGAGAGCCCGATTCCGCCCCAACGAGCAGTACTTC	CASSERARFRPNEQYF
NA	TRBD1	TRBV7-4	TRBJ1-3	TGTGCCAGCAGCTTTTTTGTATGCTGGACAGGGCATCTTGGCGGAAACACCATATATTTT	CASSFFVCWTGHLGGNTIYF
NA	NA	TRBV19	TRBJ1-1	TGTGCCAGTAGTATAGGGACAGTGAACACTGAAGCTTTCTTT	CASSIGTVNTEAFF
NA	NA	TRBV7-8	TRBJ2-1	TGTGCCAGCAGCCCACGACATTACAATGAGCAGTTCTTC	CASSPRHYNEQFF
NA	NA	TRBV30	TRBJ1-1	TGTGCCTGGAGTGGGGAAGAGGACAGCTACACTGAAGCTTTCTTT	CAWSGEEDSYTEAFF
NA	TRBD1	TRBV28	TRBJ1-5	TGTGCCAGCAGTTCCCTTCAGGGGGCGGGTCAGCCCCAGCATTTT	CASSSLQGAGQPQHF
NA	TRBD1	TRBV6-5	TRBJ1-6	TGTGCCAGCAGCAGACAGGGAGTAGGGACACCCCTCCACTTT	CASSRQGVGTPLHF